Below are 28 T cell receptor beta chains sequenced from a single sample in a study of long-term antiretroviral therapy in people with HIV. The authors ran the immunoSEQ assay, v3.0, at survey level. Measured with immunoSEQ multiplex PCR; TCRdb has only the in-frame clones, and not every one. Of roughly 15,000 clones in the sample, 90% to 95% were seen once. Sequencing used unsorted PBMCs, obtained 6.4 years after starting antiretroviral therapy. The source of these receptors is a woman aged 45-65 years with HIV.

The V gene is TRBV2, the J gene TRBJ2-3; 9 bases agree with TRBD2. Unmatched junction bases numbered 3, after V lost 1 base and J lost 1 base. Per germline, CDR1 SNHLY and CDR2 FYNNEI. The CDR3 spans 16 residues. CDR3 DNA sequence: TGTGCCAGCAGTGAAGAGGTAGCGGGGGGCACAGATACGCAGTATTTT. Translation: CASSEEVAGGTDTQYF.

Of note for this clone: The junction differs from germline at one of its ends, possibly a read error. This chain uses TRBV6-4 with TRBJ1-2; the D is unclear. This CDR3 is built from 11 residues. Per the germline V gene, CDR1 is MRHNA and CDR2 is SNTAGT. This chain's CDR3 is CASRDSYGYTF. CDR3 nucleotide sequence: TGTGCCAGCAGAGACTCTTATGGCTACACCTTC.

With regard to this clone: This CDR3 is also generated by other DNA sequences in the sample. The V gene is TRBV5-1, the J gene TRBJ1-1, with 11 bases fitting TRBD1. The CDR3 loop spans 16 amino acids. The V gene end was trimmed by 3 bases and the J gene end by 0 bases; junction bases not matched to a gene: 4. Germline V lookup: CDR1 SGHRS, CDR2 YFSETQ. The CDR3 sequence is CASSYGQGALNTEAFF. DNA for the CDR3: TGCGCCAGCAGCTACGGACAGGGGGCACTGAACACTGAAGCTTTCTTT.

The chain has TRBV5-1 and TRBJ2-7; TRBD1 might be the D (5 bases). The CDR3 consists of 14 residues. The germline gives CDR1 SGHRS, CDR2 YFSETQ. Between the trimmed V and J ends, which lost 0 bases and 5 bases, there was a span of 12 bases. Here the CDR3 reads CASSLGPGLDEQYF. The CDR3, as DNA: TGCGCCAGCAGCTTGGGTCCAGGGCTGGACGAGCAGTACTTC.

CDR3 residues: CASSFADNTGELFF. For the CDR3, the DNA is TGTGCCAGCAGCTTCGCAGACAACACCGGGGAGCTGTTTTTT. The rearrangement uses TRBV7-6 and TRBJ2-2; D not certain. The CDR3 sequence is 14 residues long. Germline loops: CDR1 SGHVS, CDR2 FNYEAQ. Between the trimmed V and J ends, which lost 3 bases and 2 bases, there was a span of 7 bases. Combining the CDR3 with reference TRBV7-6 and TRBJ2-2 gives the whole variable domain GAGVSQSPRYKVTKRGQDVALRCDPISGHVSLYWYRQALGQGPEFLTYFNYEAQQDKSGLPNDRFSAERPEGSISTLTIQRTEQRDSAMYRCASSFADNTGELFFGEGSRLTVL.

The rearrangement links TRBV5-5 to TRBJ1-5, with 10 bases fitting TRBD1. V lost 1 base to trimming and J lost 7 bases; unmatched junction nucleotides: 5. CDR1 SGHKS and CDR2 YYEKEE come from the germline V gene (reference sequence). This CDR3 is built from 15 residues. The CDR3 nucleotides are TGTGCCAGCAGCTTGTGGACAGGGGGAGGCCAGCCCCAGCATTTT. Its translation: CASSLWTGGGQPQHF.

The V and J genes are TRBV29-1 and TRBJ1-2; D perhaps matches TRBD1 (5 bases). Trimming removed 6 bases at V and 4 bases at J, with 12 bases between. The germline V gene encodes CDR1 SQVTM and CDR2 ANQGSEA. The CDR3 contains 12 residues. This CDR3 reads CSVLAGSYGYTF. Written as DNA, the CDR3 is TGCAGCGTGTTGGCAGGGTCCTATGGCTACACCTTC.

The J gene is TRBJ1-2, the V gene TRBV28; D remains ambiguous. The CDR3 covers 13 residues. Looked up from germline, CDR1 is MDHEN and CDR2 is SYDVKM. V dropped 3 bases and J dropped 3 bases, with 8 bases sitting between them. This CDR3 reads CASSFQVYYGYTF. CDR3 DNA: TGTGCCAGCAGTTTTCAGGTCTACTATGGCTACACCTTC.

The genes are TRBV9 and TRBJ2-7; the match to TRBD2 covers 9 bases. Per the germline V gene, CDR1 is SGDLS and CDR2 is YYNGEE. V shed 4 bases and J 3 bases; nucleotides not matched to a gene: 17. CDR3 size: 18 residues. The CDR3 DNA reads TGTGCCAGCAGCACCCCTGCTAGCGGGAAAACTCCCGACTACGAGCAGTACTTC. It codes for CASSTPASGKTPDYEQYF.

This chain joins TRBV19 and TRBJ2-6, with D possibly matching TRBD1 (5 bases). The CDR3 is 16 amino acids. Deletions cut 1 base from V and 2 bases from J, with 9 bases between. Germline CDR1 and CDR2: LNHDA and SQIVND (reference sequence). Here the CDR3 reads CASSIGGPTGANVLTF. The CDR3 DNA is TGTGCCAGTAGTATAGGGGGCCCGACTGGGGCCAACGTCCTGACTTTC.

This rearrangement joins TRBV14 to TRBJ2-7; D may be TRBD1 (6 bases). Germline lookup yields CDR1 SGHDN and CDR2 FVKESK. CDR3 size: 17 residues. The V gene lost 0 bases and the J gene lost 9 bases, with 24 bases spanning the gap. CDR3 sequence: CASSQDSLRGGQKGQYF. The CDR3 nucleotides are TGTGCCAGCAGCCAAGATTCTCTCAGGGGCGGACAGAAGGGGCAGTACTTC. Filled out from reference TRBV14 and TRBJ2-7, the complete variable domain reads EAGVTQFPSHSVIEKGQTVTLRCDPISGHDNLYWYRRVMGKEIKFLLHFVKESKQDESGMPNNRFLAERTGGTYSTLKVQPAELEDSGVYFCASSQDSLRGGQKGQYFGPGTRLTVT.

J is TRBJ1-1 and V is TRBV25-1; a weak D match, TRBD1 (6 bases). CDR1 is MGHDK, CDR2 SYGVNS, per germline. Trimming pared 8 bases from V and 0 bases from J, leaving 16 bases between. The CDR3 is 15 residues long. DNA of the CDR3: TGTGCCAGCGCCCGTCCGCAGGGGTTGAACACTGAAGCTTTCTTT. Protein sequence: CASARPQGLNTEAFF.

J is TRBJ2-6 and V is TRBV19; 12 bases align to TRBD1. The CDR3 is made up of 17 amino acids. V was pared by 5 bases and J by 1 base, with 3 bases of the junction left unmatched. Germline CDR1 LNHDA, CDR2 SQIVND (reference sequence). The CDR3 reads CASSPGQGASGANVLTF. The CDR3 bases are TGTGCCAGTAGTCCGGGACAGGGGGCATCTGGGGCCAACGTCCTGACTTTC. The full variable domain, its missing parts supplied by reference TRBV19 and TRBJ2-6, is DGGITQSPKYLFRKEGQNVTLSCEQNLNHDAMYWYRQDPGQGLRLIYYSQIVNDFQKGDIAEGYSVSREKKESFPLTVTSAQKNPTAFYLCASSPGQGASGANVLTFGAGSRLTVL.

The CDR3 DNA follows: TGTGCCAGCAGTTCCCCTGCCGACAGGGAAACTTTCTTT. Its protein product is CASSSPADRETFF. The chain uses TRBV7-9 and TRBJ1-1, with 7 positions matching TRBD1. The CDR3 consists of 13 residues. Germline V lookup: CDR1 SEHNR, CDR2 FQNEAQ (reference sequence). Trimming at V came to 6 bases and at J to 12 bases, leaving 13 bases not matched to a gene.

This rearrangement joins TRBV6-5 to TRBJ1-2; 7 positions agree with TRBD1. There are 15 residues in the CDR3. V was pared by 6 bases and J by 3 bases, with 10 bases of the junction left unmatched. In germline, CDR1 is MNHEY, CDR2 SVGAGI. The CDR3 is CASRPETGTYYGYTF. CDR3 in DNA: TGTGCCAGCAGGCCTGAGACAGGGACTTACTATGGCTACACCTTC.

The chain carries TRBV7-2 and TRBJ1-4; D unresolved. Per the germline V gene, CDR1 is SGHTA and CDR2 is FQGNSA. V gave up 1 base and J gave up 10 bases, with 13 bases separating them. The CDR3 consists of 14 residues. The CDR3 here is CASSLVTYNLKLFF. In nucleotides, the CDR3 is TGTGCCAGCAGCTTAGTAACATACAATTTAAAACTGTTTTTT.

The chain combines TRBV19 with TRBJ1-4; the D gene is possibly TRBD1 (5 bases). The CDR3 has 13 amino acids. Germline CDR1 and CDR2: LNHDA and SQIVND (reference sequence). Trimming stripped 9 bases from V and 3 bases from J, with 11 bases between. The CDR3: CASSGMANEKLFF. CDR3 DNA sequence: TGTGCCAGCTCAGGGATGGCTAATGAAAAACTGTTTTTT.

The J gene is TRBJ2-4, the V gene TRBV4-1; 7 bases agree with TRBD1. Germline V gene lookup returns CDR1 MGHRA and CDR2 YSYEKL. The trim removed 0 bases at V and 3 bases at J, leaving 11 bases unmatched. This CDR3 is built from 18 residues. The CDR3 protein is CASSQDPTGSTLKNIQYF. CDR3 coding DNA: TGCGCCAGCAGCCAAGACCCGACAGGGTCCACCCTCAAAAACATTCAGTACTTC.

The chain recombines TRBV27 with TRBJ2-7, with D possibly TRBD2 on 7 matching bases. The CDR3 covers 17 residues. Trimming stripped 5 bases from V and 3 bases from J, with 23 bases between. In germline, CDR1 is MNHEY, CDR2 SMNVEV (reference sequence). CDR3 DNA sequence: TGTGCCAGCAGTCCCTGGAGGGGGGGGAATAAATACTACGAGCAGTACTTC. Amino acids: CASSPWRGGNKYYEQYF.

The gene calls are TRBV4-2 and TRBJ2-3; the D gene is possibly TRBD1 (7 bases). Looked up from germline, CDR1 is LGHNA and CDR2 is YNFKEQ. V was cut by 4 bases and J by 0 bases, with 14 bases left in between. The CDR3 totals 16 residues. The CDR3 nucleotides read TGTGCCAGCAGCCTTTTCCAGGGGGGCAGCACAGATACGCAGTATTTT. Translation: CASSLFQGGSTDTQYF.

This clone was observed a single time. V usage is TRBV19 and J usage is TRBJ2-6; no definite D call. This CDR3 is 15 amino acids long. V lost 1 base to trimming and J lost 0 bases, with 4 bases between them. Germline CDR1 reads LNHDA; CDR2 reads SQIVND (reference sequence). The CDR3 coding sequence is TGTGCCAGTAGTATAGGCGGCTCTGGGGCCAACGTCCTGACTTTC. This sequence encodes CASSIGGSGANVLTF.

This chain links TRBV5-1 with TRBJ2-1; weak D call: TRBD2 (6 bases). The CDR3 spans 16 residues. CDR1 and CDR2 (germline): SGHRS, YFSETQ. Trimming shortened V by 0 bases and J by 7 bases, and 17 bases separated the two germline ends. CDR3 nucleotide sequence: TGCGCCAGCAGCTTGGGCGGGATTGGGCCCCTTAATGAGCAGTTCTTC. Protein sequence: CASSLGGIGPLNEQFF.

This chain joins TRBV20-1 and TRBJ2-7; no clear D. Trimming pared 6 bases from V and 6 bases from J, leaving 12 bases between. The CDR3 consists of 11 residues. Per the germline V gene, CDR1 is DFQATT and CDR2 is SNEGSKA (reference sequence). This chain's CDR3 is CSATWRGEQYF. The DNA for the CDR3 is TGCAGTGCAACGTGGCGCGGCGAGCAGTACTTC.

The chain combines TRBV29-1 with TRBJ2-7, with D perhaps TRBD1 (5 bases). This CDR3 is 14 amino acids long. Deletions cut 4 bases from V and 3 bases from J, with 16 bases between. CDR1 is SQVTM and CDR2 is ANQGSEA in the germline V gene. The CDR3 DNA is TGCAGCGTTGTAATCCAGGGTCAGATCTACGAGCAGTACTTC. As protein: CSVVIQGQIYEQYF.

The chain has TRBV7-8 and TRBJ2-7, with 11 positions matching TRBD2. This CDR3 comprises 15 residues. Trimming took 5 bases from V and 7 from J; bases not matched to a gene: 10. CDR1 SGHVS and CDR2 FQNEAQ come from the germline V gene. The CDR3 is CASSRGLAGGGEQYF. CDR3 bases: TGTGCCAGCAGCCGGGGGCTAGCGGGAGGAGGGGAGCAGTACTTC.

The rearrangement links TRBV20-1 to TRBJ2-7; TRBD2 agrees at 7 bases. Trimming removed 7 bases from V and 2 bases from J; junction bases left unmatched: 2. Germline V gene lookup returns CDR1 DFQATT and CDR2 SNEGSKA (reference sequence). The CDR3 is made up of 11 amino acids. CDR3 in amino acids: CSVSGAYEQYF. The CDR3 DNA reads as TGCAGTGTGAGCGGGGCCTACGAGCAGTACTTC.

The V call is TRBV15, the J call TRBJ2-5; no definite D call. Per germline, CDR1 LNHNV and CDR2 YYDKDF (reference sequence). This CDR3 is built from 13 residues. Trimming pared 4 bases from V and 1 base from J, leaving 7 bases between. In nucleotides, the CDR3 is TGTGCCACCAGCACCAGATTCCAAGAGACCCAGTACTTC. Encoded protein: CATSTRFQETQYF.

The chain carries TRBV18 and TRBJ2-3, with unresolved D. V dropped 2 bases and J dropped 0 bases, with 3 bases sitting between them. This CDR3 contains 13 residues. From germline, CDR1 is KGHSH and CDR2 LQKENI. For the CDR3, the DNA is TGTGCCAGCTCACCATCCAGCACAGATACGCAGTATTTT. Translation: CASSPSSTDTQYF.